Each of the 5 T cell receptor beta chains below was sequenced from the same sample in a study of sequential checkpoint blockade in melanoma. Sequencing used immunoSEQ multiplex PCR; TCRdb keeps in-frame clones, though not all of them. The sample has approximately 6,200 clones; around nine tenths are singletons. Treatment given: randomized to nivolumab then ipilimumab (arm A) or the reverse (arm B). The sequencing used CD8+ T cells sorted from blood (inferred from file names), collected from a patient given nivolumab and ipilimumab in sequence. These receptors came from a human donor with melanoma.

The chain is built from TRBV19 and TRBJ1-1, with TRBD1 matching over 11 bases. The CDR3 covers 14 residues. The V segment lost 6 bases and the J segment 5 bases; nucleotides outside the gene matches: 5. Germline CDR1 LNHDA, CDR2 SQIVND (reference sequence). This CDR3 reads CASSYGTGGTEAFF. The CDR3 nucleotides are TGTGCCAGTAGCTACGGGACAGGGGGGACTGAAGCTTTCTTT.

The V and J genes are TRBV27 and TRBJ2-3; the D is unclear. The CDR3 runs 13 residues. Germline assignment: CDR1 MNHEY and CDR2 SMNVEV (reference sequence). V shed 6 bases and J shed 2 bases, with 9 bases lying between them. CDR3 coding DNA: TGTGCCAGCAGGCCAAGCGCCACAGATACGCAGTATTTT. Translating gives CASRPSATDTQYF.

This chain links TRBV19 with TRBJ2-1; TRBD2 might be the D (5 bases). Germline values: CDR1 LNHDA, CDR2 SQIVND (reference sequence). Trimming left V 5 bases short and J 2 bases short, with 10 bases between. The CDR3 covers 14 residues. CDR3 in amino acids: CASSGGLPYNEQFF. The CDR3 DNA follows: TGTGCCAGTAGTGGCGGGTTGCCCTACAATGAGCAGTTCTTC.

This rearrangement joins TRBV27 to TRBJ1-2; 7 bases fit TRBD1. The germline V gene encodes CDR1 MNHEY and CDR2 SMNVEV (reference sequence). This CDR3 spans 15 amino acids. With V trimmed by 3 bases and J by 4 bases, 8 bases remained unmatched. DNA for the CDR3: TGTGCCAGCAGTTTGGTTCGTGCAGGGGGCTATGGCTACACCTTC. Translation: CASSLVRAGGYGYTF.

The V and J genes are TRBV13 and TRBJ2-5; D perhaps matches TRBD2 (6 bases). The CDR3 has 15 amino acids. With 5 bases removed from V and 1 base from J, the gap between germline ends came to 14 bases. The germline gives CDR1 PRHDT, CDR2 FYEKMQ (reference sequence). The CDR3 bases are TGTGCCAGCAGCCTGACGGGGACTTCCCAAGAGACCCAGTACTTC. Protein product: CASSLTGTSQETQYF.